This TCR beta chain was observed in a study of blood T cell repertoires in COVID-19. Study at large: Acute and convalescent COVID-19 samples came from the United States, Italy and Spain.

Germline lookup yields CDR1 GTSNPN and CDR2 SVGIG (reference sequence). Trimming removed 0 bases from V and 6 bases from J; junction bases left unmatched: 10. This CDR3 spans 16 amino acids. Under the authors' procedure: Estimates of nucleated cell counts were drawn from the amplification of reference gene primers. Sequencing was performed with immunoSEQ multiplex PCR; in TCRdb, only in-frame clones are kept and a portion is missing. The D gene and trimming were derived from the DNA, and the V and J assignments and clone size from that table. The repertoire includes about 280,000 clones, approximately 91% of them detected once, and less than 1% sits in the top ten.

Material for sequencing was peripheral blood. The sequence derives from a woman between 40 and 55 years old who had recovered from COVID-19. The chain links TRBV30 to TRBJ2-3, with 9 bases fitting TRBD2. CDR3 in DNA: TGTGCCTGGAGTGTTGGGTTAGCGGGAGCGGTGGATACGCAGTATTTT. Translating gives CAWSVGLAGAVDTQYF.